A selection of T cell receptor beta chains follows, all from one sample in a study of cytomegalovirus exposure and HLA in healthy donors. The data were produced by immunoSEQ multiplex PCR, yet TCRdb's version contains in-frame clones alone and is incomplete. The table records 95,000 to 100,000 clones, roughly three quarters of them present only once. The sample comprised PBMCs. These receptors were taken from a female donor in good health and CMV-seronegative. The conserved cysteine and the conserved F or W are not part of the CDR3 here. The D gene is left open where the match is weak.

D gene | J gene | V gene | CDR3 protein
TRBD1 | TRBJ2-5 | TRBV14 | ASSQARMTGGSETQY
TRBD2 | TRBJ2-2 | TRBV5-4 | ASSQGLAGGQNTGELF
TRBD1 | TRBJ1-1 | TRBV18 | ASSPVETGYTEAF
TRBD2 | TRBJ2-3 | TRBV7-3 | ASSTNGGATDTQY
TRBD1 | TRBJ1-6 | TRBV7-3 | ASSLGQGTNSPLH
TRBD2 | TRBJ2-5 | TRBV7-3 | ASSVSTSGETQY
- | TRBJ2-2 | TRBV4-1 | ASRYPDSRSTGELF
- | TRBJ2-1 | TRBV4-1 | ASSQASFFYNEQF
TRBD1 | TRBJ1-1 | TRBV7-9 | ASSSDRANTEAF
TRBD1 | TRBJ2-3 | TRBV18 | ASSPRTGGDTDTQY
- | TRBJ1-6 | TRBV2 | ASSTLDTGNEPLH
TRBD1 | TRBJ2-7 | TRBV5-1 | ASSSGTGKYEQY
TRBD1 | TRBJ1-5 | TRBV27 | ASSTPGQGSNQPQH
TRBD1 | TRBJ1-2 | TRBV12-5 | ASGLGSDRTLFYGYT
- | TRBJ1-5 | TRBV30 | AWSKGVLTQH
- | TRBJ1-2 | TRBV27 | ASSFEGRPEALGYT
TRBD1 | TRBJ1-2 | TRBV9 | ASSIVGQGPYGYT
- | TRBJ2-7 | TRBV28 | ASSSADGAYEQY
- | TRBJ2-1 | TRBV7-3 | ASSPSRGLYNEQF
TRBD1 | TRBJ1-5 | TRBV7-9 | ASSSLTPGTGNQPQH
TRBD1 | TRBJ2-3 | TRBV9 | ASSVTGATDTQY
- | TRBJ1-1 | TRBV6-5 | ASTRDTEAF
TRBD2 | TRBJ2-2 | TRBV12-5 | ASGLTSGGVNTGELF
TRBD2 | TRBJ2-7 | TRBV5-1 | ASTSIAGGHPYEQY
TRBD1 | TRBJ1-3 | TRBV18 | ASSPTLGQGGSGNTIY
TRBD2 | TRBJ2-5 | TRBV29-1 | SVAGTSGRTSQETQY
TRBD2 | TRBJ2-1 | TRBV28 | ASSSPGLGGYNEQF
- | TRBJ2-5 | TRBV5-4 | ASSFCAEGEGTETQY
- | TRBJ1-6 | TRBV4-3 | ASSQEDRSNSPLH
- | TRBJ1-1 | TRBV6-1 | ASRTGSGEAF